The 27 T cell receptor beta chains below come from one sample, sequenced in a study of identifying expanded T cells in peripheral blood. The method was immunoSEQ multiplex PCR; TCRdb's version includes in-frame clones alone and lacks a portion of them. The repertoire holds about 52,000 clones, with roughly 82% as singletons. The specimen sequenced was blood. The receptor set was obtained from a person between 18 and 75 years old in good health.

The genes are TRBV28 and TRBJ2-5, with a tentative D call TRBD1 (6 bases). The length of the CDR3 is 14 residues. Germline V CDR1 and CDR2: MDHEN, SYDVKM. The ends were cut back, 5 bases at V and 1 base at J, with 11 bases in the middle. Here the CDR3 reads CASSVGGTQETQYF. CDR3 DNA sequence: TGTGCCAGCAGTGTAGGGGGTACCCAAGAGACCCAGTACTTC.

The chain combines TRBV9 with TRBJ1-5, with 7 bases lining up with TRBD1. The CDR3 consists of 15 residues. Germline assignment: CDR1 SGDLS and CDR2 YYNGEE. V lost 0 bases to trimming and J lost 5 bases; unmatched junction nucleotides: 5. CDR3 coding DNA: TGTGCCAGCAGCGTAGGGGGACAGAAGGATCAGCCCCAGCATTTT. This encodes CASSVGGQKDQPQHF.

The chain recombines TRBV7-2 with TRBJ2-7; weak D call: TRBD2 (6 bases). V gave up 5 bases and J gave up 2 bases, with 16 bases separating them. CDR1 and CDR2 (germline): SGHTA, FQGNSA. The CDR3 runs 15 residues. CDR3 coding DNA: TGTGCCAGCAGCCCCCAACCGGGACTTCCCTACGAGCAGTACTTC. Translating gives CASSPQPGLPYEQYF.

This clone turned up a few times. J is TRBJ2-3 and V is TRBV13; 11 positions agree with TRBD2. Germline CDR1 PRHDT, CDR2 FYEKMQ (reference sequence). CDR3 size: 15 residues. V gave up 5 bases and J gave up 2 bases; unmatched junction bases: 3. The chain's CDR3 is CASSRTSGLTDTQYF. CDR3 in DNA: TGTGCCAGCAGCCGGACTAGCGGGCTCACAGATACGCAGTATTTT.

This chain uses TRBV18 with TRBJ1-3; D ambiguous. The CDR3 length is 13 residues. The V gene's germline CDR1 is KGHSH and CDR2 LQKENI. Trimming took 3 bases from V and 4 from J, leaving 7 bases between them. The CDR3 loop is CASSPNKGNTIYF. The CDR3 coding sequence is TGTGCCAGCTCACCTAATAAAGGAAACACCATATATTTT. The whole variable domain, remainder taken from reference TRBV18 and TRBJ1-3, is NAGVMQNPRHLVRRRGQEARLRCSPMKGHSHVYWYRQLPEEGLKFMVYLQKENIIDESGMPKERFSAEFPKEGPSILRIQQVVRGDSAAYFCASSPNKGNTIYFGEGSWLTVV.

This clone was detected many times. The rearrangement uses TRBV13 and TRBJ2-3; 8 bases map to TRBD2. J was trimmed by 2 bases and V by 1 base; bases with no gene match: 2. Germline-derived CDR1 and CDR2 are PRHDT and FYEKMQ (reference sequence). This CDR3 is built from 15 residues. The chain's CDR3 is CASSLAGGDTDTQYF. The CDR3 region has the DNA TGTGCCAGCAGCTTAGCGGGGGGGGACACAGATACGCAGTATTTT.

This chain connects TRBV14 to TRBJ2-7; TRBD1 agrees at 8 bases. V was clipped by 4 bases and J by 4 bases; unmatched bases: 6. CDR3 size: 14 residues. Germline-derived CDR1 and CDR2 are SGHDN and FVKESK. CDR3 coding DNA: TGTGCCAGCAGCCGCGGACAGGGTGTGTACGAGCAGTACGTC. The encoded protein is CASSRGQGVYEQYV.

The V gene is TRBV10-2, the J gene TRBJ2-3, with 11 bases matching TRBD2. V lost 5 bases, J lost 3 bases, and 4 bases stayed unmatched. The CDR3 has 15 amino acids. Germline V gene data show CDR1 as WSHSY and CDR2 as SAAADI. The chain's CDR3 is CASSTSGGRTDTQYF. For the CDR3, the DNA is TGCGCCAGCAGTACTAGCGGGGGTAGGACAGATACGCAGTATTTT.

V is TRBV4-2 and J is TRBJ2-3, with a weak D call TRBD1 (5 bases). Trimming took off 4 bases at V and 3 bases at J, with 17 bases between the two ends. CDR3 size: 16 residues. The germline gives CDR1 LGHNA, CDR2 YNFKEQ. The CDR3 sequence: CASSPTGWGRTDTQYF. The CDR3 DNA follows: TGTGCCAGCAGCCCGACTGGCTGGGGCAGGACAGATACGCAGTATTTT.

The CDR3 DNA follows: TGTGCCAGCACCCAAGTTGCAACTAATGAAAAACTGTTTTTT. Amino acid sequence: CASTQVATNEKLFF. This chain links TRBV6-5 with TRBJ1-4; D is uncertain. CDR3 length: 14 residues. Germline V gene lookup returns CDR1 MNHEY and CDR2 SVGAGI. V was clipped by 7 bases and J by 0 bases, with 9 bases between them.

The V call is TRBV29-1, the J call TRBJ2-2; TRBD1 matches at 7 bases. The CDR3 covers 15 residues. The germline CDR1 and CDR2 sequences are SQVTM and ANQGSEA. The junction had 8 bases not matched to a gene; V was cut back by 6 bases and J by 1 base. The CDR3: CSVAGQGVNTGELFF. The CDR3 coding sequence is TGCAGCGTGGCCGGGCAGGGGGTGAACACCGGGGAGCTGTTTTTT.

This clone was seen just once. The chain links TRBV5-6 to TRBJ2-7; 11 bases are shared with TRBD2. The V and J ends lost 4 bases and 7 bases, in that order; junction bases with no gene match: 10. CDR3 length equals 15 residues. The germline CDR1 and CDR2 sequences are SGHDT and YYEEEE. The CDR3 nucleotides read TGTGCCAGCAGCCTACGGGGGGGGACTAGCGGAGAGCAGTACGTC. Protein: CASSLRGGTSGEQYV.

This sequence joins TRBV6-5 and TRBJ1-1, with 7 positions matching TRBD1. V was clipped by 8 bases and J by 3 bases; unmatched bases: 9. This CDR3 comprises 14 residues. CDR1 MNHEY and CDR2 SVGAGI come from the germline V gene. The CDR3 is CASCRQGRDTEAFF. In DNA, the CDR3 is TGTGCCAGCTGCAGACAGGGTAGGGACACTGAAGCTTTCTTT.

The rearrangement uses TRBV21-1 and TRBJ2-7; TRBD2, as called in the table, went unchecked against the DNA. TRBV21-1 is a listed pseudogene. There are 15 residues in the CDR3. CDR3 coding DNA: TGTGCCAGCAGCAAGGGGACTACCCACACCTACGAGCAGTACTTC. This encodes CASSKGTTHTYEQYF.

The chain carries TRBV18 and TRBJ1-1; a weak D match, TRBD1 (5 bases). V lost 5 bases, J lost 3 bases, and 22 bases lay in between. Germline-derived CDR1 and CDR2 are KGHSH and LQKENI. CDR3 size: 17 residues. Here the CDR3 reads CASSEETYPGKDTEAFF. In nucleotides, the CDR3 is TGTGCCAGCTCAGAGGAGACATACCCAGGGAAGGACACTGAAGCTTTCTTT.

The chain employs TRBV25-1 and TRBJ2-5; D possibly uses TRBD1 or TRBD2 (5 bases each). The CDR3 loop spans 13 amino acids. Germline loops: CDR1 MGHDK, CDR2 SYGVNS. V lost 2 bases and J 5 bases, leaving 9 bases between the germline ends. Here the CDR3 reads CASSEGGRETQYF. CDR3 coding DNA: TGTGCCAGCAGTGAAGGGGGTCGGGAGACCCAGTACTTC. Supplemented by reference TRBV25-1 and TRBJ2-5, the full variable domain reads EADIYQTPRYLVIGTGKKITLECSQTMGHDKMYWYQQDPGMELHLIHYSYGVNSTEKGDLSSESTVSRIRTEHFPLTLESARPSHTSQYLCASSEGGRETQYFGPGTRLLVL.

The CDR3 protein is CASSFLSQETQYF. The DNA for the CDR3 is TGCGCCAGCAGCTTTCTATCCCAAGAGACCCAGTACTTC. This chain joins TRBV5-1 and TRBJ2-5; no clear D gene. The CDR3 has 13 amino acids. The germline V gene has CDR1 SGHRS and CDR2 YFSETQ. V was shortened by 2 bases and J by 1 base, with 6 bases between the two germline ends.

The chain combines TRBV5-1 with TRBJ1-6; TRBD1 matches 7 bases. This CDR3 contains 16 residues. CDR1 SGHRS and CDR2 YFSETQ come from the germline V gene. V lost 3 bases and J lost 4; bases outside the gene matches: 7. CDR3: CASSSGTASYNSPLHF. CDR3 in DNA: TGCGCCAGCAGCTCCGGGACAGCCTCATATAATTCACCCCTCCACTTT.

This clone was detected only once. In DNA form, the CDR3 reads TGTGCCAGCAGTTATTCGTCAGGGTCCCCTCAGTACTTC. This translates into CASSYSSGSPQYF. The chain has TRBV28 and TRBJ2-4; D is possibly TRBD1 (5 bases). The CDR3 consists of 13 residues. Deletions cut 4 bases from V and 12 bases from J, with 16 bases between. Germline loops: CDR1 MDHEN, CDR2 SYDVKM.

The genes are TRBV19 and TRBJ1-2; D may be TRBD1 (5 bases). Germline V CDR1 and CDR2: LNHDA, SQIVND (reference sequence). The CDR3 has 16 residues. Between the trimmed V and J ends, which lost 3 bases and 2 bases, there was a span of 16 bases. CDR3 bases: TGTGCCAGTAGTATTATTGTCGGGGGACCAAACTATGGCTACACCTTC. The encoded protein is CASSIIVGGPNYGYTF.

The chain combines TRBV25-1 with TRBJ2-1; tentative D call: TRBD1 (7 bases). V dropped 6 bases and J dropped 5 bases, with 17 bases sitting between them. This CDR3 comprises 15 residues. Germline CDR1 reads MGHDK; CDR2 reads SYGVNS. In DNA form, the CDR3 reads TGTGCCAGCAGGAGGGGGCAGGGAGGTGACAATGAGCAGTTCTTC. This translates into CASRRGQGGDNEQFF.

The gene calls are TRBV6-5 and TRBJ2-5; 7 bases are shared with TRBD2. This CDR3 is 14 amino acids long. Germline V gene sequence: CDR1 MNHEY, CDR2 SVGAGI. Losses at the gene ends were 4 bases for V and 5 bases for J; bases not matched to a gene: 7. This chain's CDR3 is CASSLAGRGETQYF. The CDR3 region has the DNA TGTGCCAGCAGTTTAGCGGGCCGAGGGGAGACCCAGTACTTC.

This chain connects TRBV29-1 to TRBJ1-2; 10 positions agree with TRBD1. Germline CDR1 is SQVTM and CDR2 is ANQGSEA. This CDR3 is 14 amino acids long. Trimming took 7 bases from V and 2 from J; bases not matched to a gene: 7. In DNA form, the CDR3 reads TGCAGCGCCCAAGGGGACAGGGGAAACTATGGCTACACCTTC. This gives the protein CSAQGDRGNYGYTF.

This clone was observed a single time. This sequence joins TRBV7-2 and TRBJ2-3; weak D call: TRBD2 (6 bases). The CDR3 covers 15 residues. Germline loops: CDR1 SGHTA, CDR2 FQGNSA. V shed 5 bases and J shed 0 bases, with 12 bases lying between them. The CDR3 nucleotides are TGTGCCAGCAGCCCCCAGGCGGGGAGCACAGATACGCAGTATTTT. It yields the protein CASSPQAGSTDTQYF.

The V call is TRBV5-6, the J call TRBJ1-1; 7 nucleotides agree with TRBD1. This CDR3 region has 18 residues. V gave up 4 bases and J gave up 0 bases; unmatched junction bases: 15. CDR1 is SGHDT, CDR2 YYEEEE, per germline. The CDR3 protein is CASSASWGTEKMNTEAFF. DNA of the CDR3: TGTGCCAGCAGCGCATCATGGGGGACAGAGAAAATGAACACTGAAGCTTTCTTT.

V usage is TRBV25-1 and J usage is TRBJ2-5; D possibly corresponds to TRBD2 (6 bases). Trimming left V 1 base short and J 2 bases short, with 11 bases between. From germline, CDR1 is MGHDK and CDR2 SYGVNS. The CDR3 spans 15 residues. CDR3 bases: TGTGCCAGCAGTGAATGTGCGGGAAAGCAAGAGACCCAGTACTTC. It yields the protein CASSECAGKQETQYF.

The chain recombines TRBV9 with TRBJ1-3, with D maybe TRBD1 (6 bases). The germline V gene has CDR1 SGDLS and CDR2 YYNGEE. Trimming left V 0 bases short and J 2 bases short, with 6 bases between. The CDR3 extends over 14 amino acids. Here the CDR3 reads CASSVGGPGNTIYF. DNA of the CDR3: TGTGCCAGCAGCGTAGGGGGGCCTGGAAACACCATATATTTT.